The source of this T cell receptor (beta chain) is a study of identical twins. TCRdb fed the 5' RACE reads into MiXCR, producing one record per CDR3 protein. The sample holds some 690,000 distinct CDR3 sequences; 21% are singletons and the top ten take more than 4%. This clonotype was detected a few times. In germline, CDR1 is LGHDT, CDR2 YNNKEL (reference sequence). The CDR3 has 15 residues. V was trimmed by 0 bases and J by 10 bases, leaving 13 bases between them. The same data also contributed to another study, on T cells expressing NK-cell markers.

The source of this sequence is a woman under 30 in good health. The chain has TRBV3-1 and TRBJ1-6, with D hard to call. Sequencing was performed on PBMCs. CDR3 protein: CASSQDPVPRSPLHF. The CDR3 nucleotides read TGTGCCAGCAGCCAAGATCCCGTGCCGAGGTCACCCCTCCACTTT.